These 22 T cell receptor beta chains share one sample of origin, sequenced in a study of Ad26.COV2.S vaccination and SARS-CoV-2 variants. Treatment denoted: 15 to 20 received Ad26.COV2.S at low or high dose, single or two shots; a few received placebo; per-sample allocation not given. Sampling occurred on day 63 after the first vaccine or placebo injection. Assay: immunoSEQ multiplex PCR; the TCRdb copy retains only in-frame clones and omits some. There are approximately 480,000 clones in the sample; approximately 88% occur only once, and around 13% lies in the top ten. The material was peripheral blood, obtained in a trial of Ad26.COV2.S vaccine versus placebo. These receptors all come from a person between 18 and 59 years old who received the Ad26.COV2.S COVID-19 vaccine or a placebo.

The J gene is TRBJ2-1, the V gene TRBV7-9; 8 bases are shared with TRBD1. The V gene end was trimmed by 5 bases and the J gene end by 3 bases; junction bases not matched to a gene: 9. CDR1 and CDR2 (germline): SEHNR, FQNEAQ (reference sequence). This CDR3 region has 16 residues. The CDR3 sequence is CASSPHDRGNYNEQFF. CDR3 sequence (DNA): TGTGCCAGCAGCCCACATGACAGGGGAAACTACAATGAGCAGTTCTTC.

This chain connects TRBV6-1 to TRBJ2-2; no reliable D call. Germline V gene data show CDR1 as MNHNS and CDR2 as SASEGT. The CDR3 has 11 amino acids. The V end lost 2 bases, the J end lost 6 bases, and 1 base lay between the germline ends. In nucleotides, the CDR3 is TGTGCCAGCAGTGAACCCGGGGAGCTGTTTTTT. Translating it yields CASSEPGELFF.

V usage is TRBV29-1 and J usage is TRBJ2-1, with D possibly matching TRBD2 (6 bases). CDR1 SQVTM and CDR2 ANQGSEA come from the germline V gene. Deletions cut 1 base from V and 2 bases from J, with 15 bases between. There are 16 residues in the CDR3. The CDR3 loop reads CSVEGTPGVTYNEQFF. CDR3 coding DNA: TGCAGCGTTGAAGGCACCCCGGGGGTCACCTACAATGAGCAGTTCTTC.

The gene calls are TRBV19 and TRBJ1-3; D remains unclear. Trimming shortened V by 3 bases and J by 2 bases, and 11 bases separated the two germline ends. The CDR3 has 15 amino acids. The germline gives CDR1 LNHDA, CDR2 SQIVND (reference sequence). As DNA, the CDR3 is TGTGCCAGTAGTATCTCGGCACGGACTGGAAACACCATATATTTT. Protein: CASSISARTGNTIYF.

The chain uses TRBV30 and TRBJ2-1; TRBD1 matches at 7 bases. The CDR3 length is 12 residues. CDR1 and CDR2 from the germline V gene are GTSNPN and SVGIG (reference sequence). V was pared by 0 bases and J by 15 bases, with 8 bases of the junction left unmatched. CDR3: CAWSVQGRGRFF. The DNA of the CDR3 is TGTGCCTGGAGTGTCCAGGGCAGGGGGAGGTTCTTC.

The chain links TRBV5-4 to TRBJ2-5, with TRBD2 identical over 11 bases. V trimming: 0 bases; J trimming: 4 bases; junction bases outside the gene matches: 5. CDR1 and CDR2 (germline): SGHNT, YYREEE (reference sequence). The CDR3 totals 16 residues. The CDR3 coding sequence is TGTGCCAGCAGCTTGGTCCTAGCGGGAGGTAGAGAGACCCAGTACTTC. It codes for CASSLVLAGGRETQYF.

V gene TRBV19 combines with J gene TRBJ1-2; D uncertain. Germline CDR1 reads LNHDA; CDR2 reads SQIVND (reference sequence). This CDR3 spans 15 amino acids. Trimming took off 6 bases at V and 0 bases at J, with 14 bases between the two ends. The CDR3 nucleotides read TGTGCCAGTAGGGTCGCGGCAGGCTCTAACTATGGCTACACCTTC. This codes for CASRVAAGSNYGYTF.

The chain combines TRBV7-9 with TRBJ2-5; 11 nucleotides agree with TRBD2. The CDR3 spans 16 residues. Germline V gene data show CDR1 as SEHNR and CDR2 as FQNEAQ (reference sequence). After removal of 4 bases from V and 0 bases from J, the junction contained 4 bases not matched to a gene. The DNA of the CDR3 is TGTGCCAGCAGCTCGACTAGCGGGGCCAACCAAGAGACCCAGTACTTC. Amino acids: CASSSTSGANQETQYF. The variable domain in full, with the rest retrieved from reference TRBV7-9 and TRBJ2-5, is DTGVSQNPRHKITKRGQNVTFRCDPISEHNRLYWYRQTLGQGPEFLTYFQNEAQLEKSRLLSDRFSAERPKGSFSTLEIQRTEQGDSAMYLCASSSTSGANQETQYFGPGTRLLVL.

The chain has TRBV5-1 and TRBJ2-1, with 14 bases aligning to TRBD2. The CDR3 totals 17 residues. Germline CDR1 and CDR2: SGHRS and YFSETQ. V was pared by 4 bases and J by 0 bases, with 3 bases of the junction left unmatched. The CDR3 spells CASSTTSGGASYNEQFF. The CDR3 DNA reads as TGCGCCAGCAGCACGACTAGCGGGGGGGCCTCCTACAATGAGCAGTTCTTC.

The chain combines TRBV5-1 with TRBJ1-2; 9 nucleotides match TRBD1. This CDR3 contains 15 residues. The V gene end was trimmed by 6 bases and the J gene end by 0 bases; junction bases not matched to a gene: 6. Germline V gene data show CDR1 as SGHRS and CDR2 as YFSETQ. As DNA, the CDR3 is TGCGCCAGCAAGACAGGGGGGCAGTCTAACTATGGCTACACCTTC. Translation gives CASKTGGQSNYGYTF.

This chain links TRBV19 with TRBJ2-5; unclear D gene. CDR3 length: 13 residues. Trimming removed 1 base at V and 4 bases at J, with 7 bases between. Germline V lookup: CDR1 LNHDA, CDR2 SQIVND (reference sequence). The CDR3 loop reads CASSIAPGETQYF. CDR3 nucleotide sequence: TGTGCCAGTAGTATAGCCCCCGGAGAGACCCAGTACTTC. The full variable domain, completed using reference TRBV19 and TRBJ2-5, is DGGITQSPKYLFRKEGQNVTLSCEQNLNHDAMYWYRQDPGQGLRLIYYSQIVNDFQKGDIAEGYSVSREKKESFPLTVTSAQKNPTAFYLCASSIAPGETQYFGPGTRLLVL.

This clone was counted between two and nine times. The V call is TRBV4-2, the J call TRBJ2-1; possibly TRBD2 for D (6 bases). The CDR3 is 15 amino acids. The V and J ends lost 1 base and 2 bases respectively, with 9 bases between them. Per the germline V gene, CDR1 is LGHNA and CDR2 is YNFKEQ. The CDR3 coding sequence is TGTGCCAGCAGCCAAGGCGGGGCCACCTACAATGAGCAGTTCTTC. It is translated as CASSQGGATYNEQFF.

V is TRBV7-9 and J is TRBJ2-7; 8 nucleotides align to TRBD2. Germline V gene sequence: CDR1 SEHNR, CDR2 FQNEAQ (reference sequence). The V gene end was trimmed by 4 bases and the J gene end by 3 bases; junction bases not matched to a gene: 11. This CDR3 region has 16 residues. The CDR3 DNA reads TGTGCCAGCAGCTCGGCCCTGGGACTAGGGATCTACGAGCAGTACTTC. This gives the protein CASSSALGLGIYEQYF.

The chain uses TRBV4-3 and TRBJ2-3; D is unclear. Germline CDR1 is LGHNA and CDR2 is YSLEER. With 0 bases removed from V and 0 bases from J, the gap between germline ends came to 7 bases. The CDR3 is 15 residues long. The CDR3 sequence is CASSQEGSSTDTQYF. The CDR3 nucleotides are TGCGCCAGCAGCCAAGAAGGCAGCAGCACAGATACGCAGTATTTT.

The chain is built from TRBV27 and TRBJ2-7; D not resolved. CDR1 is MNHEY, CDR2 SMNVEV, per germline (reference sequence). Trimming removed 5 bases from V and 4 bases from J, with 9 bases in between. This CDR3 has 12 residues. CDR3 bases: TGTGCCAGCAGTAGGGATTCATACGAGCAGTACTTC. Its protein is CASSRDSYEQYF.

The chain has TRBV25-1 and TRBJ2-5; 7 nucleotides align to TRBD2. V shed 5 bases, J shed 5 bases, and the junction held 8 bases outside the gene matches. This CDR3 region has 14 residues. From germline, CDR1 is MGHDK and CDR2 SYGVNS. The CDR3 here is CASSQPGGGETQYF. In DNA, the CDR3 is TGTGCCAGCAGTCAACCTGGGGGAGGGGAGACCCAGTACTTC.

This chain connects TRBV5-1 to TRBJ1-1; possible D gene TRBD1, 5 bases. CDR3 size: 14 residues. The V gene lost 7 bases and the J gene lost 1 base, with 14 bases spanning the gap. Germline V lookup: CDR1 SGHRS, CDR2 YFSETQ. CDR3 bases: TGCGCCAGCGGGGGAGGGTCCCCGAACACTGAAGCTTTCTTT. As protein: CASGGGSPNTEAFF.

The genes are TRBV30 and TRBJ2-5; TRBD1 aligns across 9 bases. The J segment lost 9 bases and the V segment lost 2 bases, leaving 4 bases of the junction unmatched. The CDR3 runs to 12 residues. Per germline, CDR1 GTSNPN and CDR2 SVGIG (reference sequence). The CDR3 sequence: CAWSRTGESQYF. The CDR3 DNA is TGTGCCTGGAGTAGGACAGGGGAGTCCCAGTACTTC.

CDR3: CASSIPGRTALHF. The CDR3, as DNA: TGTGCCAGTAGTATTCCCGGCCGGACAGCCCTCCACTTT. V and J are TRBV19 and TRBJ1-6, with D tentatively TRBD1 (6 bases). V was cut by 3 bases and J by 14 bases, with 14 bases left in between. Per the germline V gene, CDR1 is LNHDA and CDR2 is SQIVND (reference sequence). CDR3 length equals 13 residues.

A single count supports this clone. J is TRBJ2-1 and V is TRBV20-1; 8 bases agree with TRBD2. Germline CDR1 is DFQATT and CDR2 is SNEGSKA (reference sequence). This CDR3 contains 15 residues. Trimming at V came to 3 bases and at J to 9 bases, leaving 13 bases not matched to a gene. The CDR3 protein is CSASPGLAGFGEQFF. Here the CDR3 DNA reads TGCAGTGCTAGTCCCGGGCTAGCGGGTTTCGGTGAGCAGTTCTTC.

This chain uses TRBV27 with TRBJ1-5, with D possibly matching TRBD1 (6 bases). This CDR3 has 16 residues. Trimming took 6 bases from V and 8 from J, leaving 23 bases between them. Germline V gene sequence: CDR1 MNHEY, CDR2 SMNVEV (reference sequence). CDR3 coding DNA: TGTGCCAGCAGGAGGGTGGCCAGGGGAAGGTGGGAGCCCCAGCATTTT. Translating gives CASRRVARGRWEPQHF.

The CDR3 loop is CASSGGRRGANEKLFF. Here the CDR3 DNA reads TGTGCCAGCAGCGGGGGGCGCCGGGGAGCTAATGAAAAACTGTTTTTT. The chain uses TRBV9 and TRBJ1-4; D might be TRBD1 (6 bases). This CDR3 has 16 amino acids. With 3 bases removed from V and 3 bases from J, the gap between germline ends came to 15 bases. Per the germline V gene, CDR1 is SGDLS and CDR2 is YYNGEE. Together with reference TRBV9 and TRBJ1-4, the CDR3 gives the full variable domain: DSGVTQTPKHLITATGQRVTLRCSPRSGDLSVYWYQQSLDQGLQFLIQYYNGEERAKGNILERFSAQQFPDLHSELNLSSLELGDSALYFCASSGGRRGANEKLFFGSGTQLSVL.